This TCR beta chain comes out of a study of T-cell reconstitution after alpha-beta-depleted transplantation in children. Unique molecular identifiers were built into the TCRbeta library. TCRdb redid the calling of the PCR reads with MiXCR, one entry per CDR3 protein. Found here are hundreds of thousands of distinct CDR3 sequences, roughly 24% of them singletons; the top ten hold approximately 14%. Looked up from germline, CDR1 is LGHNA and CDR2 is YSLEER. V dropped 4 bases and J dropped 4; count of bases not matched to a gene: 11. There are 17 residues in the CDR3. Study-wide results and limits: At the one-year point after transplant, T-cell counts and TCRbeta diversity were found to come mostly from T cells that had been newly produced. Expanded graft clones numbering several hundred reportedly gave rise to alpha-beta T cells about two months after transplant. The high TCRbeta diversity at day 60 in some patients came from surviving recipient T cells and thymic progenitors.

A remark on this clonotype: Antigen specificity is unknown.

This chain uses TRBV4-3 with TRBJ2-2, with 8 bases identical to TRBD2. The material was PBMCs, mostly from graft donor cells, obtained 360 days after TCRalphabeta/CD19-depleted stem cell transplant. The source is a boy under three years old who had a stem cell transplant for acute myeloid leukemia, so the T cells may come from the graft donor. CDR3 in amino acids: CASSPGLAGSPTGELFF. In DNA, the CDR3 is TGCGCCAGCAGCCCTGGGTTAGCGGGGTCGCCCACCGGGGAGCTGTTTTTT.